The sequence of this TCR beta chain was determined in a study of blood T cell repertoires in COVID-19. As for the study in general: Donors in the United States, Italy and Spain gave samples during acute or convalescent COVID-19.

The repertoire was sequenced with immunoSEQ multiplex PCR; TCRdb's copy has only in-frame clones and lacks some. The data hold approximately 110,000 clones, with around 80% observed a single time. CDR3 length: 14 amino acids. The V and J ends lost 4 bases and 8 bases respectively, with 18 bases between them. Germline CDR1 SGHRS, CDR2 YFSETQ. The TCR comes from a man in his 70s with active or convalescent COVID-19. The sample was peripheral blood. The chain employs TRBV5-1 and TRBJ1-2; weak D call: TRBD1 (5 bases). CDR3 DNA sequence: TGCGCCAGCAGCCATAATTCAGGGAATGGAGGCTACACCTTC. As protein: CASSHNSGNGGYTF.